A single sample is the source of the 19 T cell receptor beta chains below, sequenced in a study of T cell clones after liver transplantation. Sequencing used immunoSEQ multiplex PCR; TCRdb keeps in-frame clones, though not all of them. The table shows 25,000 to 35,000 clones, with around 94% occurring only once. The sequenced sample was CD8+ T cells from blood, obtained 12 months after liver transplant. The receptors stem from a human patient who received a liver transplant. Some of these T cells may belong to the graft donor.

The chain combines TRBV11-2 with TRBJ2-5, with 11 nucleotides matching TRBD2. CDR3 size: 14 residues. The germline CDR1 and CDR2 sequences are SGHAT and FQNNGV. V was pared by 2 bases and J by 4 bases, with 0 bases of the junction left unmatched. The DNA for the CDR3 is TGTGCCAGCAGCTTACTAGCGGGAGGAGAGACCCAGTACTTC. Residues: CASSLLAGGETQYF.

The rearrangement uses TRBV6-1 and TRBJ1-5; D is uncertain. The CDR3 sequence is 12 residues long. Trimming left V 7 bases short and J 2 bases short, with 6 bases between. The germline CDR1 and CDR2 sequences are MNHNS and SASEGT. CDR3 sequence: CASTRGNQPQHF. The CDR3 region has the DNA TGTGCCAGCACAAGGGGCAATCAGCCCCAGCATTTT.

The chain carries TRBV5-4 and TRBJ1-4; 7 nucleotides match TRBD1. The V gene's germline CDR1 is SGHNT and CDR2 YYREEE (reference sequence). The CDR3 extends over 12 amino acids. V was clipped by 4 bases and J by 7 bases; unmatched bases: 1. The CDR3 region is CASSGDSEKLFF. The CDR3 DNA reads TGTGCCAGCAGCGGGGACAGTGAAAAACTGTTTTTT.

The CDR3, as DNA: TGTGCCAGCAGCCCTCAGCGGAGCACAGATACGCAGTATTTT. Translation: CASSPQRSTDTQYF. This rearrangement joins TRBV7-3 to TRBJ2-3; possibly TRBD2 for D (5 bases). CDR3 size: 14 residues. Trimming took 5 bases from V and 0 from J, leaving 9 bases between them. Germline V gene data show CDR1 as SGHTA and CDR2 as FQGTGA.

The chain links TRBV6-6 to TRBJ2-1; D gene uncertain. Germline lookup yields CDR1 MNHNY and CDR2 SVGAGI (reference sequence). The CDR3 runs 16 residues. Trimming cost V 0 bases and J 8 bases, with 17 bases left between them. In nucleotides, the CDR3 is TGTGCCAGCAGTTACTCGGACCTGGGTCCGGACGATGAGCAGTTCTTC. Translating gives CASSYSDLGPDDEQFF.

The V gene is TRBV27, the J gene TRBJ2-1; D may be TRBD1 or TRBD2 (6 bases each). The CDR3 contains 15 residues. CDR1 MNHEY and CDR2 SMNVEV come from the germline V gene (reference sequence). With 7 bases removed from V and 3 bases from J, the gap between germline ends came to 16 bases. CDR3 sequence: CASTPGVGGYNEQFF. The DNA for the CDR3 is TGTGCCAGCACTCCAGGGGTGGGGGGCTACAATGAGCAGTTCTTC.

The chain links TRBV27 to TRBJ2-3; 9 nucleotides line up with TRBD2. The V segment lost 4 bases and the J segment 2 bases; nucleotides outside the gene matches: 4. Germline values: CDR1 MNHEY, CDR2 SMNVEV (reference sequence). This CDR3 has 15 residues. The CDR3 spells CASSYLAGLTDTQYF. In DNA, the CDR3 is TGTGCCAGCAGTTACCTAGCGGGACTCACAGATACGCAGTATTTT.

This chain connects TRBV7-2 to TRBJ2-3; D could derive from TRBD1 or TRBD2 (5 bases each). Trimming stripped 5 bases from V and 1 base from J, with 13 bases between. This CDR3 has 15 amino acids. Germline V gene data show CDR1 as SGHTA and CDR2 as FQGNSA. CDR3 nucleotide sequence: TGTGCCAGCAGCCCCCGGGACCTCGGCACAGATACGCAGTATTTT. Its protein product is CASSPRDLGTDTQYF.

This rearrangement joins TRBV21-1 to TRBJ2-7; the table's D call, TRBD2, has no DNA check behind it. TRBV21-1 is deemed a pseudogene. The CDR3 has 15 residues. The CDR3 reads CASSKASSPSYNQYF. CDR3 coding DNA: TGTGCCAGCAGCAAAGCGAGTAGCCCGAGCTATAATCAGTACTTC.

This clone was picked up one time. This chain links TRBV27 with TRBJ2-7, with unresolved D. With 2 bases removed from V and 2 bases from J, the gap between germline ends came to 10 bases. This CDR3 has 14 amino acids. The germline CDR1 and CDR2 sequences are MNHEY and SMNVEV (reference sequence). CDR3 nucleotide sequence: TGTGCCAGCAGTTTAACGCCGTACACCTACGAGCAGTACTTC. Its protein product is CASSLTPYTYEQYF.

The chain is built from TRBV27 and TRBJ2-7, with a possible D match to TRBD1 (6 bases). V shed 3 bases and J shed 0 bases, with 9 bases lying between them. Germline lookup yields CDR1 MNHEY and CDR2 SMNVEV (reference sequence). The CDR3 is 14 residues long. Written as DNA, the CDR3 is TGTGCCAGCAGTTTTGGGACACACTCCTACGAGCAGTACTTC. It translates to CASSFGTHSYEQYF.

V and J are TRBV2 and TRBJ2-7; D not certain. Between the trimmed V and J ends, which lost 6 bases and 5 bases, there was a span of 5 bases. Germline values: CDR1 SNHLY, CDR2 FYNNEI. This CDR3 is 10 amino acids long. CDR3 in amino acids: CASRFHEQYF. As DNA, the CDR3 is TGTGCCAGCAGGTTCCACGAGCAGTACTTC.

This chain links TRBV10-2 with TRBJ2-2, with 14 bases matching TRBD2. From germline, CDR1 is WSHSY and CDR2 SAAADI. V was clipped by 11 bases and J by 5 bases; unmatched bases: 4. This CDR3 is 14 amino acids long. This chain's CDR3 is CAGGLAGETGELFF. DNA of the CDR3: TGCGCCGGGGGACTAGCGGGAGAAACCGGGGAGCTGTTTTTT.

J is TRBJ1-2 and V is TRBV29-1; D gene uncertain. The CDR3 contains 11 residues. V was clipped by 4 bases and J by 8 bases, with 11 bases between them. Germline CDR1 is SQVTM and CDR2 is ANQGSEA. The CDR3 nucleotides are TGCAGCGTTGCCTCGGGGTCAGGCTACACCTTC. Translated, it gives CSVASGSGYTF.

This clone showed up just once. This sequence joins TRBV5-5 and TRBJ2-3, with TRBD2 matching over 12 bases. The CDR3 runs 16 residues. The germline V gene has CDR1 SGHKS and CDR2 YYEKEE (reference sequence). With V trimmed by 4 bases and J by 2 bases, 5 bases remained unmatched. In nucleotides, the CDR3 is TGTGCCAGCAGCACCCGACTAGCGGGAGTCACAGATACGCAGTATTTT. Protein product: CASSTRLAGVTDTQYF. Filled out from reference TRBV5-5 and TRBJ2-3, the complete variable domain reads DAGVTQSPTHLIKTRGQQVTLRCSPISGHKSVSWYQQVLGQGPQFIFQYYEKEERGRGNFPDRFSARQFPNYSSELNVNALLLGDSALYLCASSTRLAGVTDTQYFGPGTRLTVL.

The rearrangement links TRBV11-1 to TRBJ2-7, with 8 bases lining up with TRBD1. V trimming: 5 bases; J trimming: 6 bases; junction bases outside the gene matches: 9. Germline V lookup: CDR1 SGHAT, CDR2 FQDESV (reference sequence). The CDR3 covers 14 residues. The CDR3 protein is CASSPGGEIPEQYF. For the CDR3, the DNA is TGTGCCAGCAGCCCAGGGGGCGAGATCCCCGAGCAGTACTTC.

The chain uses TRBV7-2 and TRBJ2-6, with no clear D. Germline CDR1 SGHTA, CDR2 FQGNSA. V was clipped by 1 base and J by 2 bases, with 12 bases between them. This CDR3 is 17 amino acids long. CDR3 sequence: CASSLGGGSPGANVLTF. The CDR3 DNA is TGTGCCAGCAGCTTAGGTGGCGGATCACCTGGGGCCAACGTCCTGACTTTC.

The J gene is TRBJ2-5, the V gene TRBV6-1; 13 bases are shared with TRBD2. Germline CDR1 and CDR2: MNHNS and SASEGT. V was clipped by 0 bases and J by 1 base; unmatched bases: 8. This CDR3 has 19 amino acids. The CDR3 protein is CASSEADIGLAGAQETQYF. In nucleotides, the CDR3 is TGTGCCAGCAGTGAAGCGGACATAGGACTAGCGGGAGCCCAAGAGACCCAGTACTTC.

This clone came up a few times. This chain links TRBV7-8 with TRBJ2-1, with 11 bases that match TRBD1. Unmatched junction bases numbered 13, after V lost 5 bases and J lost 10 bases. The CDR3 sequence is 16 residues long. The V gene's germline CDR1 is SGHVS and CDR2 FQNEAQ. CDR3 in DNA: TGTGCCAGCAGCCCCTCCGGGACAGGGGGACTTACGGAGCAGTTCTTC. Protein: CASSPSGTGGLTEQFF.